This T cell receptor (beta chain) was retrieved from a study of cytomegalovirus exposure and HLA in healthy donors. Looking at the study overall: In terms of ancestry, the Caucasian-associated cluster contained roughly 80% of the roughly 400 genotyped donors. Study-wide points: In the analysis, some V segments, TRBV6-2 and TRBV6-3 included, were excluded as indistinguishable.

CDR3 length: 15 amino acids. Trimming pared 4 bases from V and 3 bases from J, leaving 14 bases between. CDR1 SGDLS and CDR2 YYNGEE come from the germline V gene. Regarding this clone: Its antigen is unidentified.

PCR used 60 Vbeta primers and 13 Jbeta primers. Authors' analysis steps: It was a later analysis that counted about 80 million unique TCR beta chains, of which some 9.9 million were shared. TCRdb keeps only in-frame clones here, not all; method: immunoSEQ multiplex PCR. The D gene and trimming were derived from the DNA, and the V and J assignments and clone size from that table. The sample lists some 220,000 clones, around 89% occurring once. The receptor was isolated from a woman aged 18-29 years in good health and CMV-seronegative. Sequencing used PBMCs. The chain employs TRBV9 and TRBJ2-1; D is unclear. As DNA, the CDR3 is TGTGCCAGCAGCCCTATATCACTCCACTACAATGAGCAGTTCTTC. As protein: CASSPISLHYNEQFF.